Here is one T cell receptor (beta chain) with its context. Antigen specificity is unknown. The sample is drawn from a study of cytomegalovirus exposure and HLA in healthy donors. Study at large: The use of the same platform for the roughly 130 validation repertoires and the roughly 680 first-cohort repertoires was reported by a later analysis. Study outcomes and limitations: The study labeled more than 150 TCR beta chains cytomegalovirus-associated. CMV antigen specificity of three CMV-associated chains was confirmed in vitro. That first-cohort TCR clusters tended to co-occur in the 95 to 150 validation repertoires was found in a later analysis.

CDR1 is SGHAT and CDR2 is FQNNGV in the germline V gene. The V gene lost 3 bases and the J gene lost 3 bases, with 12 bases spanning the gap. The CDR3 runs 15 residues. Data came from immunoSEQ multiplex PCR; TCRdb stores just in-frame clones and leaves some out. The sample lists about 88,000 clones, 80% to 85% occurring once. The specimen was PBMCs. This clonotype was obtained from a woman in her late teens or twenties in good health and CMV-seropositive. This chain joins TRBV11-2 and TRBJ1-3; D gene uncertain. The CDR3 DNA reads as TGTGCCAGCAGCTTTTTACGGGAAGGTGGAAACACCATATATTTT. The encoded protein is CASSFLREGGNTIYF.